Listed here are 5 T cell receptor beta chains from one sample, sequenced in a study of blood T cell repertoires in COVID-19. Sequencing was performed with immunoSEQ multiplex PCR; in TCRdb, only in-frame clones are kept and a portion is missing. The profile covers over 150,000 clones, with 70% to 90% appearing a single time and less than 10% taken by the ten largest. Sequences were obtained from peripheral blood. These receptor sequences come from a woman aged 60-75 years with COVID-19, enrolled during active disease.

The chain is built from TRBV2 and TRBJ1-5; D possibly corresponds to TRBD1 (5 bases). Trimming removed 5 bases from V and 4 bases from J, with 9 bases in between. The length of the CDR3 is 13 residues. CDR1 and CDR2 from the germline V gene are SNHLY and FYNNEI. CDR3 residues: CASSSDTNQPQHF. In DNA form, the CDR3 reads TGTGCCAGCAGTTCGGACACAAATCAGCCCCAGCATTTT. Full variable domain (outside the CDR3, taken from reference TRBV2 and TRBJ1-5): EPEVTQTPSHQVTQMGQEVILRCVPISNHLYFYWYRQILGQKVEFLVSFYNNEISEKSEIFDDQFSVERPDGSNFTLKIRSTKLEDSAMYFCASSSDTNQPQHFGDGTRLSIL.

This chain connects TRBV19 to TRBJ1-5; D is perhaps TRBD1 (5 bases). Trimming pared 3 bases from V and 1 base from J, leaving 10 bases between. This CDR3 region has 15 residues. Germline V lookup: CDR1 LNHDA, CDR2 SQIVND (reference sequence). CDR3 nucleotide sequence: TGTGCCAGTAGTATTGGGGGGACGAGCAATCAGCCCCAGCATTTT. Translating gives CASSIGGTSNQPQHF.

The count of this clone is one. This likely comes from a read error, as the CDR3 has no conserved phenylalanine or tryptophan at its end. Because the CDR3's place on the DNA is in doubt, the DNA is left out and the CDR3 is given as listed by TCRdb. The V and J genes are TRBV6-1 and TRBJ2-3; the table gives TRBD2 as D, unverified against the DNA. The CDR3 length equals 15 residues, ends included. Germline CDR1 is MNHNS and CDR2 is SASEGT. This chain's CDR3 is CASSEEAGGLYRQYC.

This chain links TRBV12-5 with TRBJ1-5, with D tentatively TRBD1 (5 bases). CDR3 length equals 13 residues. V shed 4 bases and J shed 4 bases, with 8 bases lying between them. The germline CDR1 and CDR2 sequences are LGHNT and FRNRAP. This CDR3 is CASGSSGNQPQHF. Here the CDR3 DNA reads TGTGCTAGTGGTTCCTCAGGGAATCAGCCCCAGCATTTT.

The gene calls are TRBV5-1 and TRBJ1-3; unclear D gene. The CDR3 is made up of 15 amino acids. Germline V gene lookup returns CDR1 SGHRS and CDR2 YFSETQ. V lost 0 bases and J lost 3, with 10 bases in between. This CDR3 reads CASSLAGSSGNTIYF. The CDR3 DNA follows: TGCGCCAGCAGCTTGGCTGGGAGTAGTGGAAACACCATATATTTT.